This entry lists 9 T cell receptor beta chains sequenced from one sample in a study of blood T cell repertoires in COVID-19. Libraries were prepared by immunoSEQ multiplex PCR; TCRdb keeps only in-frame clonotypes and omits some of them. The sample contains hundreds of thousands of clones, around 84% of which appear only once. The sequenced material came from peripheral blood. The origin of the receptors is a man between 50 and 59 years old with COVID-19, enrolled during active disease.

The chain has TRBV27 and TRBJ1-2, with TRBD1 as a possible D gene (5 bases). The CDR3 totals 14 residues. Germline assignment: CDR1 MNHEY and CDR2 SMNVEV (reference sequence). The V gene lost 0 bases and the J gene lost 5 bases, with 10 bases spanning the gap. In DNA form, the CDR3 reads TGTGCCAGCAGTTTATCGGGAGGGACTTATGGCTACACCTTC. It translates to CASSLSGGTYGYTF.

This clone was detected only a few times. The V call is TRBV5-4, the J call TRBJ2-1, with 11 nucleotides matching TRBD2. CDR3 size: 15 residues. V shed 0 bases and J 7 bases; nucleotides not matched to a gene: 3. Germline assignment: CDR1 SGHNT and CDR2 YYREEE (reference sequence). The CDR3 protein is CASSLGASGGNEQFF. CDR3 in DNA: TGTGCCAGCAGCTTGGGGGCTAGCGGGGGGAATGAGCAGTTCTTC.

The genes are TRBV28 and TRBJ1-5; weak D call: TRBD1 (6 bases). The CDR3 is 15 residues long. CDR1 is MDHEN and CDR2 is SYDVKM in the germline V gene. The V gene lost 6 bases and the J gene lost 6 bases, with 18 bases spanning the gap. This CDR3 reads CASSPFGGGGQPQHF. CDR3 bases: TGTGCCAGCAGCCCCTTCGGGGGCGGGGGTCAGCCCCAGCATTTT.

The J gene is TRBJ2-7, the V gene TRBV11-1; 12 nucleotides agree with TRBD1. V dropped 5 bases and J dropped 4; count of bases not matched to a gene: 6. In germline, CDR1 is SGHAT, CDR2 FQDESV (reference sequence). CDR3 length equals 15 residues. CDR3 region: CASSPRDRGRYEQYF. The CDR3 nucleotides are TGTGCCAGCAGCCCGAGGGACAGGGGGCGGTACGAGCAGTACTTC.

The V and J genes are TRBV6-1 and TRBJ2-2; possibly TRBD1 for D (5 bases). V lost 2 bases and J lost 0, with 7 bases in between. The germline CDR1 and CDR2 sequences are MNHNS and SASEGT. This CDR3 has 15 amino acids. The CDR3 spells CASSERGTNTGELFF. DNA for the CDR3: TGTGCCAGCAGTGAAAGGGGCACGAACACCGGGGAGCTGTTTTTT.

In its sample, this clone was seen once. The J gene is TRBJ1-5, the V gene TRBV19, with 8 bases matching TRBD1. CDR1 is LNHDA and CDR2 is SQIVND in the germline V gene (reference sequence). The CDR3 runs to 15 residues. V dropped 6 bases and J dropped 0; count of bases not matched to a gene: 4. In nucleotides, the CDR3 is TGTGCCAGTAGAACGACAGGGGATAGCAATCAGCCCCAGCATTTT. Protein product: CASRTTGDSNQPQHF.

CDR3 region: CASSALQAQYF. The CDR3 nucleotides read TGTGCCAGCAGTGCTTTACAGGCCCAGTACTTC. This chain links TRBV25-1 with TRBJ2-5; a weak D match, TRBD1 (5 bases). The ends were cut back, 4 bases at V and 9 bases at J, with 9 bases in the middle. The germline V gene has CDR1 MGHDK and CDR2 SYGVNS. CDR3 length equals 11 residues.

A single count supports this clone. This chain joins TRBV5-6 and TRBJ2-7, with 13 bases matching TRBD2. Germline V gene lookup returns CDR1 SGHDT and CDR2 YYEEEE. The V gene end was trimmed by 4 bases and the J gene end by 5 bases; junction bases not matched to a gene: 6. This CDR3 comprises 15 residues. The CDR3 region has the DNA TGTGCCAGCAGCCTGGGACTAGCGGGGTCCCACGAGCAGTACTTC. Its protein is CASSLGLAGSHEQYF.

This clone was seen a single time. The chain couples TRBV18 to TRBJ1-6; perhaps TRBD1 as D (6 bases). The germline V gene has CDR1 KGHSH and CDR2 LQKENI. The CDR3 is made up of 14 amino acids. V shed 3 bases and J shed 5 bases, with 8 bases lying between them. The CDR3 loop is CASSPRQDNSPLHF. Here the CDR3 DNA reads TGTGCCAGCTCACCTCGACAGGATAATTCACCCCTCCACTTT.